One and the same sample provided the 25 T cell receptor beta chains below, sequenced in a study of control samples from healthy donors and cancer patients. Measured with immunoSEQ multiplex PCR; TCRdb has only the in-frame clones, and not every one. The sample comprises more than 95,000 clones, around 94% of which are singletons, and 0.5% to 0.7% rests with the top ten. Sequencing input: PBMCs. All receptors come from a man older than 75 with head and neck cancer.

J is TRBJ2-1 and V is TRBV3-1 (or the pseudogene TRBV3-2), with D perhaps TRBD2 (6 bases). This CDR3 contains 13 residues. The germline CDR1 and CDR2 sequences are LGHDT and YNNKEL (reference sequence). Trimming removed 4 bases from V and 9 bases from J, with 13 bases in between. The CDR3 DNA follows: TGTGCCAGCAGCCTGGGACTGGGCACTGAGCAGTTCTTC. Its protein product is CASSLGLGTEQFF.

The chain couples TRBV15 to TRBJ2-7; 10 bases align to TRBD2. V shed 0 bases and J 7 bases; nucleotides not matched to a gene: 6. Germline values: CDR1 LNHNV, CDR2 YYDKDF (reference sequence). The CDR3 has 15 amino acids. The CDR3 region has the DNA TGTGCCACCAGCAGAGAGCTAGCGGGAGTTCATGAGCAGTACTTC. Amino acids: CATSRELAGVHEQYF.

The CDR3 sequence is CASSYTGGTTEAFF. In nucleotides, the CDR3 is TGCGCCAGCAGCTACACAGGGGGCACCACTGAAGCTTTCTTT. The genes are TRBV5-1 and TRBJ1-1; 9 positions agree with TRBD1. Germline assignment: CDR1 SGHRS and CDR2 YFSETQ. The CDR3 totals 14 residues. The V gene end was trimmed by 3 bases and the J gene end by 4 bases; junction bases not matched to a gene: 4.

The chain employs TRBV30 and TRBJ1-5, with D possibly being TRBD1 (5 bases). Germline values: CDR1 GTSNPN, CDR2 SVGIG (reference sequence). Trimming stripped 2 bases from V and 9 bases from J, with 14 bases between. The CDR3 runs to 13 residues. CDR3 in DNA: TGTGCCTGGAGTCCGGAGGGGAGGACGCCCCAGCATTTT. It codes for CAWSPEGRTPQHF. The complete variable domain, with remaining parts taken from reference TRBV30 and TRBJ1-5, reads SQTIHQWPATLVQPVGSPLSLECTVEGTSNPNLYWYRQAAGRGLQLLFYSVGIGQISSEVPQNLSASRPQDRQFILSSKKLLLSDSGFYLCAWSPEGRTPQHFGDGTRLSIL.

CDR3 bases: TGTGCCAGCAGTGACAGGGGGACAGTGAACACCGGGGAGCTGTTTTTT. Translation gives CASSDRGTVNTGELFF. This sequence joins TRBV6-4 and TRBJ2-2; the match to TRBD1 covers 7 bases. V was pared by 2 bases and J by 1 base, with 4 bases of the junction left unmatched. Germline loops: CDR1 MRHNA, CDR2 SNTAGT. This CDR3 is 16 amino acids long.

The chain employs TRBV13 and TRBJ2-5; weak D call: TRBD1 (6 bases). CDR3 length: 18 amino acids. Germline lookup yields CDR1 PRHDT and CDR2 FYEKMQ (reference sequence). The germline V and J ends were trimmed by 2 bases and 2 bases, with 21 bases remaining between them. The CDR3 sequence: CASSLKEWGLQRQETQYF. CDR3 sequence (DNA): TGTGCCAGCAGCTTAAAGGAGTGGGGGCTCCAAAGGCAAGAGACCCAGTACTTC.

This rearrangement joins TRBV6-1 to TRBJ2-7, with TRBD2 matching over 8 bases. The CDR3 sequence is 16 residues long. The V and J ends lost 1 base and 0 bases, in that order; junction bases with no gene match: 5. The germline V gene encodes CDR1 MNHNS and CDR2 SASEGT. The CDR3 sequence: CASSEVGTSSSYEQYF. As DNA, the CDR3 is TGTGCCAGCAGTGAAGTGGGGACTAGTAGCTCCTACGAGCAGTACTTC.

The DNA for the CDR3 is TGCGCCAGCAGCCAGGGACAGCACCACGCTGGAAACACCATATATTTT. Translating gives CASSQGQHHAGNTIYF. This rearrangement joins TRBV5-1 to TRBJ1-3; TRBD1 matches at 7 bases. J lost 2 bases, V lost 4 bases, and 9 bases had no gene match. The length of the CDR3 is 16 residues. Germline values: CDR1 SGHRS, CDR2 YFSETQ.

This clone is a singleton in its sample. This chain links TRBV3-1 (or the pseudogene TRBV3-2) with TRBJ2-3; 7 bases fit TRBD1. The germline V gene encodes CDR1 LGHDT and CDR2 YNNKEL (reference sequence). Trimming took 0 bases from V and 2 from J; bases not matched to a gene: 5. The CDR3 has 16 amino acids. The CDR3 region is CASSQEGTVPTDTQYF. The CDR3 nucleotides are TGTGCCAGCAGCCAAGAGGGGACAGTCCCCACAGATACGCAGTATTTT.

This clone was detected once. Here the CDR3 reads CASSQESSWETQYF. CDR3 nucleotide sequence: TGTGCCAGCAGCCAAGAAAGCTCTTGGGAGACCCAGTACTTC. This chain uses TRBV3-1 (or the pseudogene TRBV3-2) with TRBJ2-5; D ambiguous. CDR1 and CDR2 from the germline V gene are LGHDT and YNNKEL (reference sequence). The CDR3 sequence is 14 residues long. V lost 0 bases, J lost 5 bases, and 10 bases lay in between.

V is TRBV19 and J is TRBJ1-2; 9 positions agree with TRBD1. V shed 5 bases, J shed 3 bases, and the junction held 1 base outside the gene matches. The CDR3 is 13 residues long. Germline V CDR1 and CDR2: LNHDA, SQIVND (reference sequence). CDR3 DNA: TGTGCCAGTAGTCGGACAGGGGACTATGGCTACACCTTC. Residues: CASSRTGDYGYTF.

The V gene is TRBV10-3, the J gene TRBJ1-1; D uncertain. Trimming took off 6 bases at V and 1 base at J, with 9 bases between the two ends. CDR1 and CDR2 from the germline V gene are ENHRY and SYGVKD. This CDR3 contains 13 residues. CDR3 in amino acids: CAIRDVRNTEAFF. The CDR3 DNA is TGTGCCATCAGGGACGTCCGGAACACTGAAGCTTTCTTT.

The J gene is TRBJ2-7, the V gene TRBV9; weak D call: TRBD2 (6 bases). In germline, CDR1 is SGDLS, CDR2 YYNGEE. The V and J ends lost 4 bases and 0 bases respectively, with 17 bases between them. The CDR3 is made up of 16 amino acids. CDR3 sequence (DNA): TGTGCCAGCAGCCCCTCCCAGGGAGGCAGCTCCTACGAGCAGTACTTC. Translated, it gives CASSPSQGGSSYEQYF.

The chain is built from TRBV7-2 and TRBJ2-5; D possibly corresponds to TRBD1 (6 bases). Per germline, CDR1 SGHTA and CDR2 FQGNSA. The ends were cut back, 0 bases at V and 5 bases at J, with 7 bases in the middle. The CDR3 totals 13 residues. CDR3 sequence (DNA): TGTGCCAGCAGCTTAGCCAGGGGTGAGACCCAGTACTTC. This codes for CASSLARGETQYF.

For the CDR3, the DNA is TGTGCCAGCAGGGCGACCAGGGCGGTGTTCCACGAGCAGTACTTC. Encoded protein: CASRATRAVFHEQYF. The chain links TRBV3-1 (or the pseudogene TRBV3-2) to TRBJ2-7, with D perhaps matching TRBD1 (5 bases). From germline, CDR1 is LGHDT and CDR2 YNNKEL (reference sequence). The CDR3 covers 15 residues. V lost 6 bases, J lost 5 bases, and 20 bases lay in between.

This sequence joins TRBV7-9 and TRBJ2-3; D gene ambiguous. Trimming stripped 5 bases from V and 4 bases from J, with 13 bases between. The CDR3 is made up of 14 amino acids. Germline lookup yields CDR1 SEHNR and CDR2 FQNEAQ (reference sequence). The CDR3: CASSPVMSADTQYF. In DNA form, the CDR3 reads TGTGCCAGCAGCCCCGTAATGTCGGCAGATACGCAGTATTTT.

J is TRBJ2-3 and V is TRBV3-1 (or the pseudogene TRBV3-2); TRBD1 or TRBD2 may be the D gene (5 bases each). The germline V and J ends were trimmed by 4 bases and 0 bases, with 11 bases remaining between them. CDR3 size: 15 residues. Germline V gene data show CDR1 as LGHDT and CDR2 as YNNKEL (reference sequence). CDR3 region: CASSLTGRSTDTQYF. As DNA, the CDR3 is TGTGCCAGCAGCCTCACGGGACGTAGCACAGATACGCAGTATTTT.

The genes are TRBV27 and TRBJ1-2; no clear D. This CDR3 contains 13 residues. Germline loops: CDR1 MNHEY, CDR2 SMNVEV (reference sequence). Trimming removed 5 bases from V and 4 bases from J, with 11 bases in between. CDR3 residues: CASSVHGTYGYTF. CDR3 DNA sequence: TGTGCCAGCAGTGTCCACGGCACCTATGGCTACACCTTC.

The chain uses TRBV7-2 and TRBJ2-7; D call uncertain. Germline-derived CDR1 and CDR2 are SGHTA and FQGNSA. Trimming stripped 6 bases from V and 11 bases from J, with 14 bases between. The CDR3 totals 11 residues. The chain's CDR3 is CASRVDGGEYF. The CDR3 nucleotides are TGTGCCAGCAGAGTGGACGGTGGGGAGTACTTC. Full variable domain (remainder filled in from reference TRBV7-2 and TRBJ2-7): GAGVSQSPSNKVTEKGKDVELRCDPISGHTALYWYRQSLGQGLEFLIYFQGNSAPDKSGLPSDRFSAERTGGSVSTLTIQRTQQEDSAVYLCASRVDGGEYFGPGTRLTVT.

This clone was seen a single time. The V gene is TRBV5-1, the J gene TRBJ2-5; the D gene is possibly TRBD2 (6 bases). The V and J ends lost 1 base and 2 bases respectively, with 12 bases between them. There are 15 residues in the CDR3. Germline CDR1 is SGHRS and CDR2 is YFSETQ. The DNA of the CDR3 is TGCGCCAGCAGCTTGCTCAGGGACTCTCAAGAGACCCAGTACTTC. Amino acid sequence: CASSLLRDSQETQYF.

This chain links TRBV2 with TRBJ2-1; 9 bases are shared with TRBD2. With 4 bases clipped from V and 8 bases from J, the junction kept 12 bases outside the gene matches. This CDR3 region has 16 residues. Germline V gene data show CDR1 as SNHLY and CDR2 as FYNNEI. CDR3 DNA: TGTGCCAGCAGTGTCCCGACTAGCGGTGATCAAGATGAGCAGTTCTTC. Its translation: CASSVPTSGDQDEQFF.

The chain combines TRBV7-9 with TRBJ1-1; no definite D call. The V and J ends lost 5 bases and 11 bases respectively, with 15 bases between them. The CDR3 sequence is 12 residues long. Germline values: CDR1 SEHNR, CDR2 FQNEAQ (reference sequence). CDR3 loop: CASSPSGIGAFF. In DNA form, the CDR3 reads TGTGCCAGCAGCCCTAGCGGTATTGGTGCTTTCTTT.

The chain recombines TRBV4-2 with TRBJ1-1; 9 nucleotides agree with TRBD1. Germline V gene data show CDR1 as LGHNA and CDR2 as YNFKEQ. Trimming cost V 0 bases and J 11 bases; bases outside gene matches: 4. CDR3 size: 13 residues. The CDR3, as DNA: TGTGCCAGCAGCCAAGAAAGGGACAGGGCTGCTTTCTTT. It is translated as CASSQERDRAAFF.

V is TRBV27 and J is TRBJ1-2; TRBD1 is a possible D gene (5 bases). The V end lost 6 bases, the J end lost 2 bases, and 10 bases lay between the germline ends. Germline V gene lookup returns CDR1 MNHEY and CDR2 SMNVEV (reference sequence). There are 13 residues in the CDR3. The CDR3 spells CASSRQLNYGYTF. The CDR3 nucleotides are TGTGCCAGCAGCAGACAGCTAAACTATGGCTACACCTTC.

The gene calls are TRBV2 and TRBJ2-5, with D perhaps matching TRBD1 (5 bases). Deletions cut 5 bases from V and 4 bases from J, with 17 bases between. The germline V gene has CDR1 SNHLY and CDR2 FYNNEI. This CDR3 is built from 15 residues. CDR3 protein: CASSYVRVTGETQYF. The CDR3 DNA sequence: TGTGCCAGCAGTTATGTCAGGGTAACGGGAGAGACCCAGTACTTC. Using reference TRBV2 and TRBJ2-5 for the parts outside the CDR3, the full variable domain is EPEVTQTPSHQVTQMGQEVILRCVPISNHLYFYWYRQILGQKVEFLVSFYNNEISEKSEIFDDQFSVERPDGSNFTLKIRSTKLEDSAMYFCASSYVRVTGETQYFGPGTRLLVL.